The subject of this entry is one T cell receptor (beta chain). Germline-derived CDR1 and CDR2 are SGHVS and FQNEAQ. The CDR3 contains 17 residues. V lost 1 base and J lost 0, with 15 bases in between. Primers included in the PCR were 60 Vbeta and 13 Jbeta primers. The table came from immunoSEQ multiplex PCR; TCRdb's copy has only in-frame clones and leaves some out. The sample has some 190,000 clones, about 76% seen once. This entry comes from a study of cytomegalovirus exposure and HLA in healthy donors. Sequencing was done on a sample of PBMCs. The sequence derives from a woman aged 45-65 years in good health and CMV-seronegative. The rearrangement uses TRBV7-8 and TRBJ1-1, with D uncertain. CDR3 sequence (DNA): TGTGCCAGCAGCTTAGTCGTTGGAGGGATTATGAACACTGAAGCTTTCTTT. This gives the protein CASSLVVGGIMNTEAFF.